This note documents a single TCR beta chain sequence. This sample is part of a study of CD8 T cells in Susac syndrome. Controls were drawn from healthy donors and were matched for age and sex. Bulk CD8+ and CD4+ cells came from magnetic negative isolation; CD8+ TEMRA by FACS. The V gene's germline CDR1 is DFQATT and CDR2 SNEGSKA (reference sequence). The trim removed 0 bases at V and 6 bases at J, leaving 5 bases unmatched. The CDR3 loop spans 14 amino acids. With random hexamers, reverse transcription was performed on roughly 0.5 to 1 ug of RNA. The CDR3 of TCR beta was amplified by immunoSEQ multiplex PCR across 54 Vbeta and 13 Jbeta. MiXCR, applied by TCRdb to the immunoSEQ multiplex PCR reads, yields one record per CDR3 protein. The table shows some 110,000 distinct CDR3 sequences, with around 94% occurring only once.

V usage is TRBV20-1 and J usage is TRBJ1-1; 9 bases are shared with TRBD1. Source material: CD4+ T cells from PBMCs. This sequence was found in a human donor in good health. Here the CDR3 DNA reads TGCAGTGCTAGAGATCGAACAGGGGGCTCTGAAGCTTTCTTT. Translating gives CSARDRTGGSEAFF.